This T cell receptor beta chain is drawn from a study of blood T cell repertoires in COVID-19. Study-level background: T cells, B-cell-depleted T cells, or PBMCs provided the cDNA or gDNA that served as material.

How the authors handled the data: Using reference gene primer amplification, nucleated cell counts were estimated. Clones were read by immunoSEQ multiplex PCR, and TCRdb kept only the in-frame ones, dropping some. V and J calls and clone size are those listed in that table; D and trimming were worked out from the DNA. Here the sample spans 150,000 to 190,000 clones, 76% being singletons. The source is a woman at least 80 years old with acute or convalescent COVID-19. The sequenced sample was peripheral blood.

CDR3 loop: CASSQGRTDNSPLHF. In DNA form, the CDR3 reads TGCGCCAGCAGCCAAGGGCGGACAGATAATTCACCCCTCCACTTT. The rearrangement uses TRBV4-1 and TRBJ1-6, with D maybe TRBD1 (6 bases). V lost 1 base and J 5 bases, leaving 9 bases between the germline ends. The CDR3 covers 15 residues. Germline CDR1 MGHRA, CDR2 YSYEKL.